This T cell receptor (beta chain) was obtained from a study of T-cell reconstitution after alpha-beta-depleted transplantation in children. This clonotype has ten or more counts. This CDR3 has 14 amino acids. Looked up from germline, CDR1 is MNHNS and CDR2 is SASEGT. With 5 bases removed from V and 10 bases from J, the gap between germline ends came to 15 bases. Construction of the TCRbeta library involved unique molecular identifiers. TCRdb re-derived calls from the PCR reads in MiXCR, one entry per CDR3 protein. In the table there are fewer than 150,000 distinct CDR3 sequences, more than 20% of which are singletons.

The sequence came from a male patient aged 2 to 9 who had a stem cell transplant for chronic granulomatous disease, so the T cells may come from the graft donor. The chain employs TRBV6-1 and TRBJ1-6; maybe TRBD1 (6 bases). Sequenced material: PBMCs, mostly from graft donor cells, taken 180 days after TCRalphabeta/CD19-depleted stem cell transplant. As DNA, the CDR3 is TGTGCCAGCAGTCGAGGGACAAAGGGATCACCCCTCCACTTT. Translation: CASSRGTKGSPLHF.